The 31 T cell receptor beta chains reported below all come from one sample, sequenced in a study of blood T cell repertoires in COVID-19. The table came from immunoSEQ multiplex PCR; TCRdb's copy has only in-frame clones and leaves some out. The sample has about 250,000 clones; 80% to 90% are singletons. The sequenced sample consisted of peripheral blood. All receptors derive from a man older than 75 with acute or convalescent COVID-19.

The genes are TRBV18 and TRBJ1-4; D is ambiguous. Germline V CDR1 and CDR2: KGHSH, LQKENI. V dropped 6 bases and J dropped 5 bases, with 10 bases sitting between them. This CDR3 contains 13 residues. The CDR3 loop reads CASSPSSNEKLFF. The CDR3, as DNA: TGTGCCAGCTCCCCCTCCTCGAATGAAAAACTGTTTTTT.

The chain links TRBV4-1 to TRBJ2-3, with 12 bases identical to TRBD2. Germline values: CDR1 MGHRA, CDR2 YSYEKL. V was clipped by 4 bases and J by 2 bases; unmatched bases: 1. CDR3 length: 15 amino acids. The CDR3 loop is CASSRTSGDTDTQYF. CDR3 nucleotide sequence: TGCGCCAGCAGCCGGACTAGCGGGGACACAGATACGCAGTATTTT.

The CDR3 sequence is CASSLVAGGLYEQYF. For the CDR3, the DNA is TGTGCCAGCAGCTTAGTAGCGGGAGGGTTGTACGAGCAGTACTTC. The genes are TRBV7-2 and TRBJ2-7, with 11 bases aligning to TRBD2. The V and J ends lost 1 base and 4 bases, in that order; junction bases with no gene match: 3. Germline V lookup: CDR1 SGHTA, CDR2 FQGNSA. This CDR3 spans 15 amino acids.

The gene calls are TRBV19 and TRBJ1-5; 11 positions match TRBD1. CDR3 length: 17 amino acids. Looked up from germline, CDR1 is LNHDA and CDR2 is SQIVND (reference sequence). V lost 5 bases, J lost 1 base, and 7 bases stayed unmatched. The DNA of the CDR3 is TGTGCCAGTAGTCTAGGGACAGGGGGTCGGAGCAATCAGCCCCAGCATTTT. Translation gives CASSLGTGGRSNQPQHF.

The chain recombines TRBV4-3 with TRBJ1-5; D might be TRBD1 (6 bases). There are 21 residues in the CDR3. Trimming removed 3 bases from V and 0 bases from J, with 27 bases in between. CDR1 and CDR2 (germline): LGHNA, YSLEER. The CDR3 DNA sequence: TGCGCCAGCAGCCAGGGTTGGGGTAAGGACAGCTCGCTTTATAGCAATCAGCCCCAGCATTTT. Amino acids: CASSQGWGKDSSLYSNQPQHF.

The chain recombines TRBV7-3 with TRBJ2-5; D remains unclear. Trimming took 5 bases from V and 3 from J, leaving 10 bases between them. Germline V gene sequence: CDR1 SGHTA, CDR2 FQGTGA. This CDR3 is built from 13 residues. CDR3 nucleotides: TGTGCCAGCAGCCCCCCCCGGGAAGAGACCCAGTACTTC. Translation gives CASSPPREETQYF.

CDR3 sequence (DNA): TGTGCCAGCAGTCCCACAGCAAGCTCTGGAAACACCATATATTTT. Protein sequence: CASSPTASSGNTIYF. The chain couples TRBV2 to TRBJ1-3, with no clear D. Trimming removed 5 bases at V and 0 bases at J, with 11 bases between. This CDR3 contains 15 residues. The germline V gene encodes CDR1 SNHLY and CDR2 FYNNEI.

This chain links TRBV19 with TRBJ1-5; no clear D. Looked up from germline, CDR1 is LNHDA and CDR2 is SQIVND (reference sequence). This CDR3 comprises 13 residues. The V and J ends lost 4 bases and 7 bases respectively, with 11 bases between them. CDR3 coding DNA: TGTGCCAGTAGTACTCGTGTCCGGCAGCCCCAGCATTTT. Its protein product is CASSTRVRQPQHF.

The V and J genes are TRBV5-1 and TRBJ2-3; D gene ambiguous. V shed 1 base and J shed 6 bases, with 12 bases lying between them. Germline assignment: CDR1 SGHRS and CDR2 YFSETQ. The CDR3 spans 14 residues. In DNA, the CDR3 is TGCGCCAGCAGCTTGATAAGTGGCCAGGATACGCAGTATTTT. It codes for CASSLISGQDTQYF.

The chain employs TRBV2 and TRBJ2-3; a weak D match, TRBD1 (6 bases). Trimming took off 3 bases at V and 5 bases at J, with 9 bases between the two ends. The CDR3 is made up of 13 amino acids. CDR1 is SNHLY, CDR2 FYNNEI, per germline. For the CDR3, the DNA is TGTGCCAGCAGTGAGGGGGCTGGAGATACGCAGTATTTT. Residues: CASSEGAGDTQYF.

V is TRBV28 and J is TRBJ1-1; 12 nucleotides agree with TRBD1. The J segment lost 0 bases and the V segment lost 5 bases, leaving 13 bases of the junction unmatched. From germline, CDR1 is MDHEN and CDR2 SYDVKM. This CDR3 region has 19 residues. The CDR3 is CASSILGQGARFMNTEAFF. CDR3 bases: TGTGCCAGCAGTATCCTGGGACAGGGGGCAAGATTTATGAACACTGAAGCTTTCTTT.

The V call is TRBV29-1, the J call TRBJ1-4; D may be TRBD1 (5 bases). V was cut by 7 bases and J by 5 bases, with 14 bases left in between. This CDR3 spans 13 amino acids. CDR1 SQVTM and CDR2 ANQGSEA come from the germline V gene. CDR3 residues: CSGRQSPNEKLFF. The CDR3 DNA follows: TGCAGCGGCAGACAGAGTCCGAATGAAAAACTGTTTTTT.

J is TRBJ2-6 and V is TRBV7-9; tentatively, D is TRBD1 (6 bases). The germline gives CDR1 SEHNR, CDR2 FQNEAQ (reference sequence). This CDR3 has 15 amino acids. Trimming took off 8 bases at V and 0 bases at J, with 11 bases between the two ends. The CDR3 reads CASRRQVSGANVLTF. Here the CDR3 DNA reads TGTGCCAGCCGCCGACAGGTCTCTGGGGCCAACGTCCTGACTTTC.

The chain employs TRBV24-1 and TRBJ2-7; 10 positions agree with TRBD1. Germline lookup yields CDR1 KGHDR and CDR2 SFDVKD. V dropped 7 bases and J dropped 6; count of bases not matched to a gene: 5. The CDR3 sequence is 13 residues long. CDR3 bases: TGTGCCACCAGCTCTTGGGACAGGGGCGAGCAGTACTTC. It is translated as CATSSWDRGEQYF.

The chain employs TRBV4-3 and TRBJ2-7; D perhaps matches TRBD1 (5 bases). The CDR3 is 15 amino acids. Per germline, CDR1 LGHNA and CDR2 YSLEER. V shed 0 bases and J shed 3 bases, with 12 bases lying between them. The CDR3 loop is CASSQEASGRYEQYF. The CDR3 bases are TGCGCCAGCAGCCAAGAAGCTTCAGGGCGCTACGAGCAGTACTTC.

The J gene is TRBJ2-7, the V gene TRBV6-5; a possible D gene is TRBD1 (5 bases). Germline V gives CDR1 MNHEY, CDR2 SVGAGI. The CDR3 runs to 14 residues. V dropped 8 bases and J dropped 6 bases, with 20 bases sitting between them. CDR3 sequence (DNA): TGTGCCAGCCTCATAAGAGCAGGGTCAGGCGAGCAGTACTTC. Protein product: CASLIRAGSGEQYF.

The rearrangement uses TRBV7-2 and TRBJ2-7; 10 nucleotides line up with TRBD2. V gave up 5 bases and J gave up 5 bases; unmatched junction bases: 12. The germline V gene has CDR1 SGHTA and CDR2 FQGNSA. CDR3 size: 16 residues. This CDR3 is CASSPRSSSGGHEQYF. The CDR3 region has the DNA TGTGCCAGCAGCCCGAGATCTTCTAGCGGGGGACACGAGCAGTACTTC.

The genes are TRBV4-2 and TRBJ2-7; 14 bases fit TRBD2. V lost 6 bases and J lost 0; bases outside the gene matches: 10. This CDR3 is 18 amino acids long. CDR1 LGHNA and CDR2 YNFKEQ come from the germline V gene. Written as DNA, the CDR3 is TGTGCCAGCAGTCCGACTAGCGGGAGGGGCGGGCCCTCCTACGAGCAGTACTTC. This codes for CASSPTSGRGGPSYEQYF.

The V and J genes are TRBV7-3 and TRBJ2-3; TRBD1 is a possible D gene (6 bases). This CDR3 is built from 16 residues. CDR1 is SGHTA, CDR2 FQGTGA, per germline. Deletions cut 5 bases from V and 2 bases from J, with 17 bases between. CDR3 sequence reads: CASSLGQSVLTDTQYF. As DNA, the CDR3 is TGTGCCAGCAGCCTAGGACAGTCGGTCCTCACAGATACGCAGTATTTT. Full variable domain (remainder filled in from reference TRBV7-3 and TRBJ2-3): GAGVSQTPSNKVTEKGKYVELRCDPISGHTALYWYRQSLGQGPEFLIYFQGTGAADDSGLPNDRFFAVRPEGSVSTLKIQRTERGDSAVYLCASSLGQSVLTDTQYFGPGTRLTVL.

This clone has just one count. V and J are TRBV19 and TRBJ1-1, with D tentatively TRBD1 (5 bases). Germline CDR1 is LNHDA and CDR2 is SQIVND (reference sequence). Trimming took off 0 bases at V and 3 bases at J, with 8 bases between the two ends. The CDR3 extends over 14 amino acids. The CDR3 DNA reads as TGTGCCAGTAGTATAGATTCGGGGGACACTGAAGCTTTCTTT. Amino acids: CASSIDSGDTEAFF.

The CDR3 sequence is CASSLPNPNTGELFF. DNA of the CDR3: TGTGCCAGCAGTTTGCCTAACCCAAACACCGGGGAGCTGTTTTTT. This chain connects TRBV28 to TRBJ2-2; the D is unclear. The CDR3 extends over 15 amino acids. Deletions cut 3 bases from V and 2 bases from J, with 10 bases between. CDR1 is MDHEN and CDR2 is SYDVKM in the germline V gene.

The gene calls are TRBV7-2 and TRBJ2-1; D is perhaps TRBD2 (7 bases). Germline-derived CDR1 and CDR2 are SGHTA and FQGNSA. V lost 5 bases and J 5 bases, leaving 16 bases between the germline ends. The CDR3 length is 15 residues. CDR3 region: CASSVNGGAHNEQFF. DNA for the CDR3: TGTGCCAGCAGCGTTAATGGGGGGGCCCACAATGAGCAGTTCTTC.

The chain links TRBV6-6 to TRBJ2-1; 12 nucleotides align to TRBD2. CDR3 length: 17 amino acids. Germline V CDR1 and CDR2: MNHNY, SVGAGI (reference sequence). V gave up 5 bases and J gave up 0 bases; unmatched junction bases: 5. CDR3 DNA sequence: TGTGCCAGCAGTCCCGGGACTAGCGGGCTCTCCTACAATGAGCAGTTCTTC. Protein product: CASSPGTSGLSYNEQFF.

The chain uses TRBV4-2 and TRBJ1-1, with 7 bases matching TRBD1. The CDR3 is 14 residues long. CDR1 is LGHNA, CDR2 YNFKEQ, per germline. Trimming removed 3 bases from V and 1 base from J; junction bases left unmatched: 2. The DNA for the CDR3 is TGTGCCAGCAGCCATAACAGGGGGAACACTGAAGCTTTCTTT. It yields the protein CASSHNRGNTEAFF.

The chain has TRBV3-1 (or the pseudogene TRBV3-2) and TRBJ1-2; 9 bases fit TRBD1. The trim removed 4 bases at V and 5 bases at J, leaving 8 bases unmatched. In germline, CDR1 is LGHDT, CDR2 YNNKEL (reference sequence). The length of the CDR3 is 15 residues. The CDR3 DNA sequence: TGTGCCAGCAGCCGCAGACCGGGACAGGGATATGGCTACACCTTC. It encodes CASSRRPGQGYGYTF.

The rearrangement uses TRBV7-6 and TRBJ2-5; 7 bases line up with TRBD1. V lost 4 bases to trimming and J lost 4 bases; unmatched junction nucleotides: 9. There are 15 residues in the CDR3. Germline V gene data show CDR1 as SGHVS and CDR2 as FNYEAQ. In nucleotides, the CDR3 is TGTGCCAGCAGCTCCAAGACACCAGGGGGAGAGACCCAGTACTTC. Encoded protein: CASSSKTPGGETQYF.

The chain combines TRBV19 with TRBJ2-3, with TRBD1 matching 8 bases. Germline V gene sequence: CDR1 LNHDA, CDR2 SQIVND (reference sequence). J was trimmed by 3 bases and V by 9 bases; bases with no gene match: 8. The CDR3 has 14 amino acids. The CDR3 loop reads CASKDRGRTDTQYF. The CDR3 DNA is TGTGCCAGCAAAGACAGGGGTCGAACAGATACGCAGTATTTT. Full variable domain (missing parts from reference TRBV19 and TRBJ2-3): DGGITQSPKYLFRKEGQNVTLSCEQNLNHDAMYWYRQDPGQGLRLIYYSQIVNDFQKGDIAEGYSVSREKKESFPLTVTSAQKNPTAFYLCASKDRGRTDTQYFGPGTRLTVL.

The chain carries TRBV4-3 and TRBJ2-3; no firm D call. The V gene lost 4 bases and the J gene lost 5 bases, with 13 bases spanning the gap. This CDR3 spans 14 amino acids. From germline, CDR1 is LGHNA and CDR2 YSLEER. This CDR3 reads CASSLNRQVDTQYF. CDR3 nucleotide sequence: TGCGCCAGCAGCCTGAATCGACAAGTAGATACGCAGTATTTT.

The chain employs TRBV27 and TRBJ1-1; D uncertain. The CDR3 is made up of 11 amino acids. V shed 5 bases and J shed 8 bases, with 9 bases lying between them. CDR1 and CDR2 (germline): MNHEY, SMNVEV (reference sequence). The CDR3 protein is CASSHRFEAFF. Written as DNA, the CDR3 is TGTGCCAGCAGTCACCGGTTCGAAGCTTTCTTT.

The V gene is TRBV9, the J gene TRBJ2-3; 13 bases are a match to TRBD2. CDR3 length: 17 amino acids. J lost 6 bases, V lost 3 bases, and 10 bases had no gene match. Looked up from germline, CDR1 is SGDLS and CDR2 is YYNGEE. CDR3 DNA sequence: TGTGCCAGCAGCGCCCTAACTAGCGGGGGGGCTCTGGATACGCAGTATTTT. Translation: CASSALTSGGALDTQYF.

The genes are TRBV7-6 and TRBJ2-1, with 8 positions matching TRBD1. J lost 7 bases, V lost 5 bases, and 13 bases had no gene match. CDR1 is SGHVS and CDR2 is FNYEAQ in the germline V gene. This CDR3 contains 16 residues. Written as DNA, the CDR3 is TGTGCCAGCAGCCCTCTTGCCGGCAGGGGGCTGAATGAGCAGTTCTTC. This codes for CASSPLAGRGLNEQFF. Complete variable domain (other parts from reference TRBV7-6 and TRBJ2-1): GAGVSQSPRYKVTKRGQDVALRCDPISGHVSLYWYRQALGQGPEFLTYFNYEAQQDKSGLPNDRFSAERPEGSISTLTIQRTEQRDSAMYRCASSPLAGRGLNEQFFGPGTRLTVL.